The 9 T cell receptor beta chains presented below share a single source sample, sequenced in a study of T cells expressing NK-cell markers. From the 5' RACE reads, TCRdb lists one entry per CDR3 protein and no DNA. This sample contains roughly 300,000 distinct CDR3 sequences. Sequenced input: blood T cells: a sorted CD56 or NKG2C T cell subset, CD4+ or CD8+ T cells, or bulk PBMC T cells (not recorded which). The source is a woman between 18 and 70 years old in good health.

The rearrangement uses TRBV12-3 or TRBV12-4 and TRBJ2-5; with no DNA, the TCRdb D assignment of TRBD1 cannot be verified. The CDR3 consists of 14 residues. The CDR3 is CASRDREYQETQYF.

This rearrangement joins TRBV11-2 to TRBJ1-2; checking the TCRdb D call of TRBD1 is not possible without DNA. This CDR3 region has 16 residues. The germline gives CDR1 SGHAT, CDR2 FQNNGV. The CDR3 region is CASSPTTGGWIYGYTF.

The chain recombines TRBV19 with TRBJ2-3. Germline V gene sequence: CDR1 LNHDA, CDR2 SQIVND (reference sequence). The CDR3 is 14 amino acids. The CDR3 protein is CASTIGVGTDTQYF.

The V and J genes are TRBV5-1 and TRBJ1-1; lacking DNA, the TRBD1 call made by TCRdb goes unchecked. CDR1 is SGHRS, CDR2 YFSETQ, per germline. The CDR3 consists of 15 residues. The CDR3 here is CASSVQGGDNTEAFF.

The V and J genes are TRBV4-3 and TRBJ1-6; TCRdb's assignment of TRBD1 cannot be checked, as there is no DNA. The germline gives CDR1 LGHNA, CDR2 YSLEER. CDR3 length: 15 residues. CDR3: CASSQEWTGVSPLHF.

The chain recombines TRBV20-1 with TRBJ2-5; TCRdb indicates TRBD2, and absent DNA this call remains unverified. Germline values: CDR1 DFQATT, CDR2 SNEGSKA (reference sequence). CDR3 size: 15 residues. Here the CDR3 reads CSAAPTSGVTETQYF.

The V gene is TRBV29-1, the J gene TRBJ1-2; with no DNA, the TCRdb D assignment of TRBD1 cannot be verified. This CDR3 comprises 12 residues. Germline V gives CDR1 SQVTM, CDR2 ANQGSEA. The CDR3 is CSTGTGDYGYTF. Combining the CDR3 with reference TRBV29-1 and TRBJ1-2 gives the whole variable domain SAVISQKPSRDICQRGTSLTIQCQVDSQVTMMFWYRQQPGQSLTLIATANQGSEATYESGFVIDKFPISRPNLTFSTLTVSNMSPEDSSIYLCSTGTGDYGYTFGSGTRLTVV.

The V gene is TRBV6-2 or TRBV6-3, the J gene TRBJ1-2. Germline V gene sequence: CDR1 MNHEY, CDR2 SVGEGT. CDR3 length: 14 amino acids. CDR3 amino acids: CASKDSGRFYGYTF.

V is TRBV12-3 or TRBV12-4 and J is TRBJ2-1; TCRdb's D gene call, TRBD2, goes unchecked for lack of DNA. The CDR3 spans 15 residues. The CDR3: CASSPTSGAYNEQFF.